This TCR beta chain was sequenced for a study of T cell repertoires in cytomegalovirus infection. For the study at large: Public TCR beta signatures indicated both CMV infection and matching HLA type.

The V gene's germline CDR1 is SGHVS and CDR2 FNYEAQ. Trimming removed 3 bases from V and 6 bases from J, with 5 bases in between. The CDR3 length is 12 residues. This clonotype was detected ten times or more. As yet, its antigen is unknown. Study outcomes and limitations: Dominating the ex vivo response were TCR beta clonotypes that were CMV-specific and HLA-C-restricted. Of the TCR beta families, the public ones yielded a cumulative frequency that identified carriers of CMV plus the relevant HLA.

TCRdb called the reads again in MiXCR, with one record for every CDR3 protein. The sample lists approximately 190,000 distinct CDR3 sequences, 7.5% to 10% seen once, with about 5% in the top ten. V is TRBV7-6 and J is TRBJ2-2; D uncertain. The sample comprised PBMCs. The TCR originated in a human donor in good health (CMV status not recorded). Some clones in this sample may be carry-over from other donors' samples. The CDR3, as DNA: TGTGCCAGCAGCTTTGGGTCCGGGGAGCTGTTTTTT. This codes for CASSFGSGELFF.